This T cell receptor (beta chain) originates from a study of blood T cell repertoires in COVID-19. Study summary: Spain, Italy and the United States supplied samples that represented acute and convalescent COVID-19. T cells, B-cell-depleted T cells, or PBMCs provided the cDNA or gDNA that served as material.

Trimming removed 2 bases from V and 6 bases from J; junction bases left unmatched: 1. The CDR3 length is 13 residues. Per germline, CDR1 MNHNS and CDR2 SASEGT. Authors' processing steps: Scientists estimated how many nucleated cells there were by amplifying reference gene primers. Clones were read by immunoSEQ multiplex PCR, and TCRdb kept only the in-frame ones, dropping some. V, J and clone size reflect that table, while D and trimming were determined from the DNA. There are about 78,000 clones in the sample; approximately 89% occur only once, and approximately 1.9% lies in the top ten. The sample was peripheral blood. The V and J genes are TRBV6-1 and TRBJ1-1; 9 nucleotides align to TRBD1. This sequence originates from a woman aged 60 to 75 with acute or convalescent COVID-19. CDR3 coding DNA: TGTGCCAGCAGTGAAACAGGGGGCTCTGAAGCTTTCTTT. Amino acid sequence: CASSETGGSEAFF.